Below, 13 T cell receptor beta chains from the same sample are listed, as sequenced in a study of CD8 T cells in Susac syndrome. The RNA input was about 0.5 to 1 ug, and it was reverse transcribed with random hexamers. TCRdb analysed the immunoSEQ multiplex PCR reads with MiXCR anew, one entry per CDR3 protein. This sample has 50,000 to 55,000 distinct CDR3 sequences, with approximately 95% found just once. Sequencing was carried out using CD8+ T cells from PBMCs. The source is a human donor with Susac syndrome.

The chain employs TRBV15 and TRBJ1-5, with 8 bases matching TRBD1. J gave up 2 bases and V 5 bases, and 5 bases lay outside the gene matches. The V gene's germline CDR1 is LNHNV and CDR2 YYDKDF (reference sequence). The CDR3 covers 15 residues. The chain's CDR3 is CATSLQGVGNQPQHF. The CDR3 coding sequence is TGTGCCACCAGCCTACAGGGGGTAGGCAATCAGCCCCAGCATTTT.

V is TRBV5-1 and J is TRBJ2-7, with TRBD1 identical over 8 bases. V lost 1 base to trimming and J lost 4 bases; unmatched junction nucleotides: 7. Germline-derived CDR1 and CDR2 are SGHRS and YFSETQ. The CDR3 length is 15 residues. The CDR3 bases are TGCGCCAGCAGCTTGTATCCGGACAGGGTATACGAGCAGTACTTC. Its protein is CASSLYPDRVYEQYF.

The rearrangement uses TRBV14 and TRBJ2-1; 12 nucleotides agree with TRBD2. V lost 5 bases, J lost 6 bases, and 5 bases stayed unmatched. This CDR3 has 15 residues. Germline-derived CDR1 and CDR2 are SGHDN and FVKESK. The CDR3 protein is CASSEGLAGRNEQFF. CDR3 bases: TGTGCCAGCAGCGAGGGACTAGCGGGTCGCAATGAGCAGTTCTTC.

The rearrangement uses TRBV27 and TRBJ1-1, with D uncertain. Trimming shortened V by 3 bases and J by 2 bases, and 16 bases separated the two germline ends. The germline gives CDR1 MNHEY, CDR2 SMNVEV (reference sequence). This CDR3 region has 16 residues. The CDR3 region is CASSFALGDPNTEAFF. In DNA form, the CDR3 reads TGTGCCAGCAGTTTCGCGTTGGGAGACCCTAACACTGAAGCTTTCTTT.

The chain has TRBV11-2 and TRBJ2-3; a possible D gene is TRBD2 (7 bases). The germline gives CDR1 SGHAT, CDR2 FQNNGV. CDR3 length: 16 amino acids. V was pared by 4 bases and J by 2 bases, with 16 bases between. In DNA, the CDR3 is TGTGCCAGCAGCTCGTTGCGGGGGCGCGTCACAGATACGCAGTATTTT. It specifies CASSSLRGRVTDTQYF.

This chain uses TRBV6-5 with TRBJ2-6; unclear D gene. The germline V gene encodes CDR1 MNHEY and CDR2 SVGAGI. The CDR3 spans 14 residues. Trimming removed 5 bases from V and 0 bases from J, with 5 bases in between. CDR3 residues: CASSITSGANVLTF. In DNA, the CDR3 is TGTGCCAGCAGTATCACCTCTGGGGCCAACGTCCTGACTTTC.

This clonotype has only one observation. CDR3 sequence (DNA): TGCAGTGCTGACCGGGGTTCCTACGAGCAGTACTTC. It is translated as CSADRGSYEQYF. V is TRBV20-1 and J is TRBJ2-7; the D gene is possibly TRBD2 (5 bases). Trimming left V 5 bases short and J 1 base short, with 9 bases between. The germline CDR1 and CDR2 sequences are DFQATT and SNEGSKA (reference sequence). This CDR3 is built from 12 residues.

The V gene is TRBV13, the J gene TRBJ2-5; D is uncertain. The V end was cut by 5 bases, the J end by 2 bases, with 12 bases between. CDR3 length: 14 amino acids. Germline V CDR1 and CDR2: PRHDT, FYEKMQ (reference sequence). CDR3 in DNA: TGTGCCAGCAGCCCGCTCGACGGACAAGAGACCCAGTACTTC. It encodes CASSPLDGQETQYF.

The gene calls are TRBV7-2 and TRBJ1-4; D not resolved. CDR3 size: 14 residues. The V and J ends lost 2 bases and 4 bases respectively, with 8 bases between them. In germline, CDR1 is SGHTA, CDR2 FQGNSA. The CDR3 here is CASSLLVYNEKLFF. CDR3 sequence (DNA): TGTGCCAGCAGCTTATTGGTCTATAATGAAAAACTGTTTTTT.

V and J are TRBV19 and TRBJ2-7; D assignment may be TRBD1 or TRBD2 (5 bases each). This CDR3 is built from 16 residues. Germline V gene data show CDR1 as LNHDA and CDR2 as SQIVND (reference sequence). Trimming took 5 bases from V and 0 from J, leaving 17 bases between them. This CDR3 is CASSLHWDGNSYEQYF. Here the CDR3 DNA reads TGTGCCAGTAGTCTCCACTGGGACGGGAACTCCTACGAGCAGTACTTC.

This clonotype was recorded once. The V call is TRBV27, the J call TRBJ2-2; D call uncertain. The length of the CDR3 is 13 residues. The germline gives CDR1 MNHEY, CDR2 SMNVEV (reference sequence). Trimming stripped 6 bases from V and 4 bases from J, with 9 bases between. The CDR3 protein is CASSPHRTGELFF. The CDR3 DNA is TGTGCCAGCAGCCCACACCGCACCGGGGAGCTGTTTTTT.

This chain links TRBV7-9 with TRBJ2-5; no reliable D call. Trimming stripped 1 base from V and 7 bases from J, with 10 bases between. In germline, CDR1 is SEHNR, CDR2 FQNEAQ (reference sequence). The length of the CDR3 is 13 residues. CDR3 loop: CASSLVAGWTQYF. DNA of the CDR3: TGTGCCAGCAGCTTAGTGGCCGGCTGGACCCAGTACTTC.

This rearrangement joins TRBV3-1 to TRBJ2-7; D is undetermined. The CDR3 has 15 amino acids. CDR1 is LGHDT and CDR2 is YNNKEL in the germline V gene (reference sequence). The V gene lost 6 bases and the J gene lost 2 bases, with 17 bases spanning the gap. The CDR3 here is CASSLRFGNTYEQYF. The CDR3 bases are TGTGCCAGCAGTCTCCGGTTTGGAAACACCTACGAGCAGTACTTC.